The next 2 T cell receptor beta chains were all read from a single sample in a study of cytomegalovirus exposure and HLA in healthy donors. This PCR relied on a set of 60 Vbeta primers and 13 Jbeta primers. Using immunoSEQ multiplex PCR, the repertoire was profiled, and TCRdb retains in-frame clones only, with some absent. The table lists approximately 130,000 clones, about 76% of them singletons. Sequencing was done on a sample of PBMCs. Receptor source: a woman aged 40 to 50 in good health and CMV-seronegative.

The J gene is TRBJ2-3, the V gene TRBV9, with 13 bases that match TRBD2. The length of the CDR3 is 19 residues. The V and J ends lost 2 bases and 4 bases, in that order; junction bases with no gene match: 13. Germline V CDR1 and CDR2: SGDLS, YYNGEE. CDR3 sequence reads: CASSVALAGGPGVSDTQYF. CDR3 in DNA: TGTGCCAGCAGCGTCGCACTAGCGGGGGGGCCGGGTGTTTCAGATACGCAGTATTTT.

This chain connects TRBV7-5 to TRBJ2-2; the table gives TRBD2 as D, unverified against the DNA. TRBV7-5 is given as a pseudogene. CDR3 length: 17 amino acids. This CDR3 reads CARSFQPGLGNTGELFF. CDR3 coding DNA: TGTGCCAGAAGCTTCCAACCGGGACTAGGAAACACCGGGGAGCTGTTTTTT.